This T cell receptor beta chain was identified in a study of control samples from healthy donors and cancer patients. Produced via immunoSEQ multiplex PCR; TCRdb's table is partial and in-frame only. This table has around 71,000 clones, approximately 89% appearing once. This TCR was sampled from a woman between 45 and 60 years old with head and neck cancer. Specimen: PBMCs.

CDR3 sequence: CASSVGGGGFYEQYF. DNA for the CDR3: TGTGCCAGCAGCGTAGGAGGCGGGGGGTTCTACGAGCAGTACTTC. The genes are TRBV9 and TRBJ2-7; 8 bases are shared with TRBD2. The CDR3 is 15 residues long. CDR1 is SGDLS and CDR2 is YYNGEE in the germline V gene. Trimming at V came to 0 bases and at J to 3 bases, leaving 5 bases not matched to a gene.